Listed below are T cell receptor beta chains from one sample, sequenced in a study of T cells in Graves' hyperthyroidism and ophthalmopathy. TCRdb reprocessed the multiplex PCR reads via MiXCR and lists one record per CDR3 protein. Of hundreds of thousands of distinct CDR3 sequences listed, roughly 14% are singletons. Sequencing was carried out using blood. Receptors originate from a woman in her 40s with Graves' ophthalmopathy. Both conserved end residues are part of each CDR3. The order of the fields is D gene, clone size, J gene, V gene, CDR3 protein, CDR3 DNA. The D gene is left open where the match is weak. Only part of the rows carry a size: once, few, many, or a class if the clone is expanded.

>NA|many|TRBJ2-7|TRBV7-2
CASSPQGSANEQYF
TGTGCCAGCAGCCCACAGGGAAGTGCAAACGAGCAGTACTTC
>NA|many|TRBJ1-2|TRBV28
CASSLGATRHGYTF
TGTGCCAGCAGTTTAGGAGCGACGCGGCATGGCTACACCTTC
>NA|NA|TRBJ2-7|TRBV28
CATSERGGRYEQYF
TGTGCCACCTCCGAGAGGGGGGGACGCTACGAGCAGTACTTC
>NA|NA|TRBJ1-6|TRBV19
CASSNLGSPLHF
TGTGCCAGTAGTAACTTGGGCTCACCCCTCCACTTT
>NA|many|TRBJ1-2|TRBV20-1
CSAKQLGEDGYTF
TGCAGTGCTAAGCAGTTGGGGGAAGATGGCTACACCTTC
>NA|many|TRBJ2-7|TRBV12-3/TRBV12-4
CASSPSWAYEQYF
TGTGCCAGCAGCCCAAGTTGGGCCTACGAGCAGTACTTC
>TRBD2|few|TRBJ2-2|TRBV2
CASSGSLDGRALGGELFF
TGTGCCAGCAGTGGATCCCTTGATGGGAGGGCCTTGGGCGGGGAGCTGTTTTTT
>NA|many|TRBJ1-1|TRBV27
CASTALQGGNTEAFF
TGTGCCAGCACCGCCCTCCAGGGAGGAAACACTGAAGCTTTCTTT
>TRBD2|NA|TRBJ2-2|TRBV12-3/TRBV12-4
CASSPSGERELFF
TGTGCCAGCAGCCCTAGCGGAGAACGGGAGCTGTTTTTT
>NA|many|TRBJ2-7|TRBV6-2/TRBV6-3
CASSYGHAWGSYEQYF
TGTGCCAGCAGTTACGGTCACGCCTGGGGCTCCTACGAGCAGTACTTC
>NA|many|TRBJ1-3|TRBV30
CAWRDIVSGNTIYF
TGTGCCTGGAGGGATATCGTCTCTGGAAACACCATATATTTT
>NA|many|TRBJ2-6|TRBV29-1
CSVDGGDSGANVLTF
TGCAGCGTGGACGGGGGCGACTCTGGGGCCAACGTCCTGACTTTC
>TRBD1|many|TRBJ1-2|TRBV28
CASSFQDRVRGYTF
TGTGCCAGCAGTTTCCAGGACAGGGTCCGCGGCTACACCTTC
>TRBD2|many|TRBJ2-7|TRBV20-1
CSALRTSGIYEQYF
TGCAGTGCCTTACGGACTAGCGGAATCTACGAGCAGTACTTC
>NA|many|TRBJ1-6|TRBV6-5
CASSYQGSYNSPLHF
TGTGCCAGCAGTTACCAGGGATCCTATAATTCACCCCTCCACTTT
>NA|NA|TRBJ2-3|TRBV20-1
CSAEVSDTQYF
TGCAGTGCCGAAGTCTCAGATACGCAGTATTTT
>NA|NA|TRBJ1-1|TRBV11-2
CASSLTSPGAFF
TGTGCCAGCAGCTTGACGAGCCCCGGGGCTTTCTTT
>NA|many|TRBJ2-7|TRBV5-4
CASSGDDSYEQYF
TGTGCCAGCAGCGGGGACGACTCCTACGAGCAGTACTTC
>NA|many|TRBJ1-1|TRBV30
CAWKRVNTEAFF
TGTGCCTGGAAAAGGGTGAACACTGAAGCTTTCTTT